This T cell receptor beta chain came from a study of blood T cell repertoires in COVID-19. Background on the study: Whether acute or convalescent, the COVID-19 samples came from the United States, Italy and Spain. Sources were T cells, B-cell-depleted T cells, or PBMCs; the material itself was cDNA or gDNA.

The CDR3 covers 13 residues. Germline CDR1 MDHEN, CDR2 SYDVKM. The V gene end was trimmed by 7 bases and the J gene end by 2 bases; junction bases not matched to a gene: 5. Authors' data handling: Nucleated cell number was recorded as an estimate derived from reference gene primer amplification. Clones were sequenced by immunoSEQ multiplex PCR, and TCRdb holds only the in-frame ones, with some missing. The D gene and trimming were derived from the DNA, and the V and J assignments and clone size from that table. The sample consists of some 180,000 clones, about four fifths of them appearing once. Seattle patients were enrolled during active infection and followed longitudinally.

The sample consisted of peripheral blood. The chain combines TRBV28 with TRBJ2-7; 7 bases fit TRBD2. This clonotype originated in a woman between 35 and 50 years old with COVID-19, enrolled during active disease. The CDR3 nucleotides are TGTGCCAGCATGGGCGGGGGTACCTACGAGCAGTACTTC. Its translation is CASMGGGTYEQYF.